This TCR beta chain derives from a study of identifying expanded T cells in peripheral blood. Study outcomes and limitations: Over about two and four weeks, about 17 and 20 clones changed, versus approximately 1.1 between replicates. Variance in clone template counts between two-week samples significantly increased with total template count across all healthy donors.

CDR1 is SGHTA and CDR2 is FQGTGA in the germline V gene. V was pared by 4 bases and J by 4 bases, with 9 bases of the junction left unmatched. The CDR3 length is 16 residues. Clones were read by immunoSEQ multiplex PCR, and TCRdb kept only the in-frame ones, dropping some. Here the sample spans tens of thousands of clones, approximately 87% being singletons. Of note for this clone: Its antigen remains unidentified.

The sample was blood. This TCR derives from a person aged 18 to 75 in good health. This chain links TRBV7-3 with TRBJ1-5; the match to TRBD1 covers 8 bases. Written as DNA, the CDR3 is TGTGCCAGCAGCTGCAGGAGGACAGGGTGGAATCAGCCCCAGCATTTT. Translated, it gives CASSCRRTGWNQPQHF.